Sequencing of this T cell receptor beta chain was carried out in a study of monozygotic twins with inflammatory bowel disease. General study points: No distinction between different T cell subtypes was possible.

The germline V gene encodes CDR1 MNHEY and CDR2 SVGEGT. The CDR3 is 16 amino acids. From the 5' RACE reads, TCRdb lists one entry per CDR3 protein and no DNA. This sample lists approximately 100,000 distinct CDR3 sequences; its ten largest clones have 1.9%. Concerning this clonotype itself: Its antigen is currently unknown.

The specimen was blood. The chain is built from TRBV6-2 or TRBV6-3 and TRBJ2-7; as DNA is missing, the TRBD1 call by TCRdb cannot be tested. This TCR was recovered from a human donor with ulcerative colitis or Crohn's disease, or a healthy co-twin of an affected twin (not recorded which). CDR3 sequence reads: CASSWNRDRGSYEQYF.